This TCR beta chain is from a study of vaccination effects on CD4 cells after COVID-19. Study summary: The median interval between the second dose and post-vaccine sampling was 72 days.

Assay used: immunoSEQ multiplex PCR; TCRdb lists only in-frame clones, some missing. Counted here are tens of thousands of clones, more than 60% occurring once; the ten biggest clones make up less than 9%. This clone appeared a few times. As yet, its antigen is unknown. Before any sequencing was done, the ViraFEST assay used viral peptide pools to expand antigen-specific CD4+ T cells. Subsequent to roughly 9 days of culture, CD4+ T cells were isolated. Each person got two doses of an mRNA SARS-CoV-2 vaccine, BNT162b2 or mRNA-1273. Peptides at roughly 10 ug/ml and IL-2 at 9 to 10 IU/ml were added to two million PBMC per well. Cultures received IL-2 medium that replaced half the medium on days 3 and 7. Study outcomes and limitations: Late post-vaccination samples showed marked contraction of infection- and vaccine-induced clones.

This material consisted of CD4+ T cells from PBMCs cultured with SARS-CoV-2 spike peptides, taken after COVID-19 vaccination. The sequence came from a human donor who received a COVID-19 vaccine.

The CDR3 loop reads CSGQGQGRGYTF. In nucleotides, the CDR3 is TGCAGCGGCCAGGGACAGGGAAGAGGCTACACCTTC. This chain joins TRBV29-1 and TRBJ1-2; 9 bases agree with TRBD1. Trimming took 7 bases from V and 8 from J; bases not matched to a gene: 8. This CDR3 comprises 12 residues. CDR1 is SQVTM and CDR2 is ANQGSEA in the germline V gene.